This T cell receptor beta chain derives from a study of Graves' ophthalmopathy and Graves' hyperthyroidism. Looking at the study overall: Sampling took place at initial diagnosis, with peripheral blood obtained before any treatment. Whole-study results and caveats: For predicting ophthalmopathy progression, the model had 60% to 71% sensitivity and approximately 77% specificity. Blood was where most expanded thyroid clonotypes above 0.001 frequency also turned up.

V lost 1 base and J lost 3; bases outside the gene matches: 5. The CDR3 is 16 amino acids. On this clonotype itself: Its antigen is not known.

RNA transcripts were the source from which TCR beta CDR3 regions were amplified. First-round RT-PCR used HTBI primers; second-round multiplex PCR followed. TCRdb processed the multiplex PCR reads anew with MiXCR; each CDR3 protein has one entry. The top ten clones hold around 3% of a sample with 400,000 to 500,000 distinct CDR3 sequences, under 25% of them seen once. The sequence came from a woman between 18 and 30 years old with stable Graves' hyperthyroidism. The rearrangement joins TRBV12-3 or TRBV12-4 to TRBJ2-5, with 10 bases that match TRBD1. The sample taken for sequencing was peripheral blood. The CDR3 protein is CASSLGQGAWEETQYF. The CDR3, as DNA: TGTGCCAGCAGTTTAGGACAGGGGGCCTGGGAAGAGACCCAGTACTTC.